Sequencing of this TCR beta chain was carried out in a study of blood T cell repertoires in COVID-19. V gave up 5 bases and J gave up 7 bases; unmatched junction bases: 3. In germline, CDR1 is ENHRY, CDR2 SYGVKD. The CDR3 loop spans 12 amino acids. Sequencing used immunoSEQ multiplex PCR; TCRdb keeps in-frame clones, though not all of them. The sample includes roughly 120,000 clones, roughly 82% of them seen just once. Specimen: peripheral blood. The chain is built from TRBV10-3 and TRBJ1-2; 8 bases line up with TRBD1. The TCR comes from a woman aged 60 to 75 with acute or convalescent COVID-19. The CDR3 loop is CAISSQGGGYTF. CDR3 bases: TGTGCCATCAGTTCACAGGGGGGTGGCTACACCTTC.